The rows below give T cell receptor beta chains drawn from one sample of a study of T cell responses to AZD1222 COVID-19 vaccine. This table comes from immunoSEQ multiplex PCR, and its TCRdb copy is limited to in-frame clones, with some not included. The data show roughly 150,000 clones, less than 95% seen once. The sample here was peripheral blood, taken on day 0 of AZD1222 vaccination. Source of these receptors: an adult in good health. Each CDR3 is given with its conserved first and last residue. D genes are given only for firm matches. Clone size is stated in some rows and not others, as once, few, many or a class when expanded.

J gene	V gene	D gene	clone size	CDR3 protein	CDR3 DNA
TRBJ1-5	TRBV30	NA	NA	CAWSEGFSQPQHF	TGTGCCTGGAGTGAAGGGTTTAGTCAGCCCCAGCATTTT
TRBJ2-2	TRBV5-5	TRBD2	NA	CASSPGPLAGNTGELFF	TGTGCCAGCAGCCCCGGGCCCCTAGCGGGTAACACCGGGGAGCTGTTTTTT
TRBJ1-1	TRBV25-1	TRBD1	NA	CASSIQGAGTEAFF	TGTGCCAGCAGCATACAGGGGGCGGGGACTGAAGCTTTCTTT
TRBJ2-1	TRBV11-2	NA	once	CASSWAGIYNEQFF	TGTGCCAGCAGCTGGGCCGGGATATACAATGAGCAGTTCTTC
TRBJ2-3	TRBV9	NA	NA	CASSPRGDHGDTQYF	TGTGCCAGCAGCCCGAGAGGGGACCACGGGGATACGCAGTATTTT
TRBJ2-1	TRBV7-8	NA	NA	CASSLRLELDEQFF	TGTGCCAGCAGCTTAAGACTCGAGTTAGATGAGCAGTTCTTC
TRBJ1-1	TRBV13	TRBD1	NA	CASEGQAPMNTEAFF	TGTGCCAGCGAAGGACAGGCTCCGATGAACACTGAAGCTTTCTTT
TRBJ2-7	TRBV5-1	TRBD2	NA	CASSLEASGKYEQYF	TGCGCCAGCAGCTTGGAGGCTAGCGGGAAGTACGAGCAGTACTTC
TRBJ2-5	TRBV24-1	NA	NA	CATSAPGRSVGETQYF	TGTGCCACCAGTGCCCCGGGCCGGTCCGTAGGGGAGACCCAGTACTTC
TRBJ2-3	TRBV6-2/TRBV6-3	TRBD2	NA	CASSRTSGITDTQYF	TGTGCCAGCAGCCGCACTAGCGGGATTACAGATACGCAGTATTTT
TRBJ2-1	TRBV27	NA	once	CASSYQGGDYNEQFF	TGTGCCAGCAGTTATCAGGGGGGAGATTACAATGAGCAGTTCTTC
TRBJ2-1	TRBV5-1	TRBD2	NA	CASSLDLAGRSYNEQFF	TGCGCCAGCAGCTTGGATTTAGCGGGAAGGTCCTACAATGAGCAGTTCTTC
TRBJ1-1	TRBV6-5	TRBD1	NA	CASSRDSLNTEAFF	TGTGCCAGCAGTAGGGACAGTTTGAACACTGAAGCTTTCTTT
TRBJ1-1	TRBV19	NA	NA	CASSIVGNMNTEAFF	TGTGCCAGTAGTATAGTGGGGAACATGAACACTGAAGCTTTCTTT
TRBJ2-3	TRBV2	NA	NA	CASSPKPGLSTDTQYF	TGTGCCAGCAGCCCTAAACCGGGACTCAGCACAGATACGCAGTATTTT
TRBJ1-2	TRBV7-2	NA	NA	CASSLGPGTNYGYTF	TGTGCCAGCAGCTTAGGTCCGGGCACTAACTATGGCTACACCTTC
TRBJ2-7	TRBV25-1	TRBD1	NA	CASSAQGDEQYF	TGTGCCAGCAGTGCCCAGGGGGACGAGCAGTACTTC
TRBJ1-1	TRBV12-5	NA	once	CASHSLGTLDFF	TGTGCTAGCCACTCCCTCGGGACGCTTGATTTCTTT
TRBJ1-2	TRBV28	TRBD1	NA	CASSLDQGEGYTF	TGTGCCAGCAGTTTAGATCAGGGGGAAGGCTACACCTTC
TRBJ1-4	TRBV18	TRBD1	NA	CASSDRAPTNEKLFF	TGTGCCAGCTCAGACAGGGCCCCAACTAATGAAAAACTGTTTTTT
TRBJ1-1	TRBV28	NA	NA	CASSPGAFF	TGTGCCAGCAGCCCCGGGGCTTTCTTT
TRBJ2-7	TRBV5-5	NA	once	CASSRVAGGEQYF	TGTGCCAGCAGCCGGGTGGCGGGCGGCGAGCAGTACTTC
TRBJ1-1	TRBV4-1	TRBD1	NA	CASSQPGQGGTEAFF	TGCGCCAGCAGCCAACCGGGACAGGGTGGCACTGAAGCTTTCTTT
TRBJ2-7	TRBV5-1	TRBD1	NA	CASSPVGGTGGRF	TGCGCCAGCAGCCCGGTCGGAGGGACAGGGGGGCGCTTC
TRBJ2-5	TRBV6-2/TRBV6-3	TRBD1	few	CASSYYQGVGETQYF	TGTGCCAGCAGTTATTATCAGGGGGTAGGAGAGACCCAGTACTTC
TRBJ2-5	TRBV7-9	TRBD2	NA	CASSVDGSGRLETQYF	TGTGCCAGCAGCGTGGATGGGAGCGGGAGATTAGAGACCCAGTACTTC
TRBJ1-1	TRBV18	NA	once	CASSFDRKGNTEAFF	TGTGCCAGCTCATTTGACAGGAAGGGAAACACTGAAGCTTTCTTT
TRBJ2-7	TRBV5-1	TRBD1	NA	CASWTGTGALGGGEQYF	TGCGCCAGCTGGACCGGGACAGGGGCCTTAGGAGGAGGCGAGCAGTACTTC
TRBJ2-1	TRBV9	TRBD2	once	CASSPLAGEGNEQFF	TGTGCCAGCAGCCCTCTTGCGGGAGAGGGCAATGAGCAGTTCTTC
TRBJ1-5	TRBV2	TRBD1	NA	CASSEAMRMPTVGQGSTSNQPQHF	TGTGCCAGCAGTGAAGCCATGAGGATGCCAACCGTCGGACAGGGGAGTACTAGCAATCAGCCCCAGCATTTT
TRBJ2-1	TRBV6-5	NA	NA	CASRLAYEQFF	TGTGCCAGCAGACTAGCATATGAGCAGTTCTTC
TRBJ1-4	TRBV4-2	NA	NA	CASSQVRETNEKLFF	TGTGCCAGCAGCCAAGTTAGGGAGACCAATGAAAAACTGTTTTTT
TRBJ1-3	TRBV25-1	NA	NA	CASSVGESGNTIYF	TGTGCCAGCAGTGTGGGGGAATCTGGAAACACCATATATTTT
TRBJ2-3	TRBV28	TRBD1	NA	CASSLPGQGVDTQYF	TGTGCCAGCAGTCTTCCGGGACAGGGGGTAGATACGCAGTATTTT
TRBJ1-2	TRBV27	NA	once	CASSALNPGGYGYTF	TGTGCCAGCAGCGCCCTTAACCCGGGGGGCTATGGCTACACCTTC
TRBJ2-7	TRBV6-1	NA	NA	CASSEGTAYEQYF	TGTGCCAGCAGTGAAGGGACCGCCTACGAGCAGTACTTC
TRBJ2-1	TRBV24-1	TRBD1	NA	CATSDLPRTGGTNEQFF	TGTGCCACCAGTGATTTGCCAAGGACAGGGGGCACGAATGAGCAGTTCTTC
TRBJ1-6	TRBV2	TRBD1	NA	CASSAGQYNSPLHF	TGTGCCAGCAGTGCGGGACAGTATAATTCACCCCTCCACTTT
TRBJ2-1	TRBV19	TRBD2	NA	CASSTASGPYNEQFF	TGTGCCAGTAGTACGGCTAGCGGGCCCTACAATGAGCAGTTCTTC
TRBJ2-7	TRBV6-6	NA	NA	CASMESLLGGSYEQYF	TGTGCCAGCATGGAGAGCCTCCTGGGGGGCTCCTACGAGCAGTACTTC
TRBJ2-1	TRBV6-5	TRBD2	few	CASTTSREVDEQFF	TGTGCCAGCACCACTTCGCGGGAGGTAGATGAGCAGTTCTTC
TRBJ2-1	TRBV27	TRBD2	NA	CASRIAGAYNEQFF	TGTGCCAGCCGGATAGCGGGAGCCTACAATGAGCAGTTCTTC
TRBJ1-1	TRBV6-6	NA	few	CASSYVSGKNTEAFF	TGTGCCAGCAGTTACGTGTCAGGGAAGAACACTGAAGCTTTCTTT
TRBJ2-3	TRBV11-3	TRBD2	NA	CASSRRLAGSTDTQYF	TGTGCCAGCAGCCGAAGACTAGCGGGTTCCACAGATACGCAGTATTTT
TRBJ1-5	TRBV4-3	NA	NA	CASSQDLGVGQPQHF	TGCGCCAGCAGCCAAGATTTAGGGGTAGGTCAGCCCCAGCATTTT
TRBJ2-7	TRBV6-2/TRBV6-3	NA	NA	CASSYASGLSYEQYF	TGTGCCAGCAGTTACGCCAGCGGTCTATCCTACGAGCAGTACTTC
TRBJ2-1	TRBV6-5	NA	NA	CASRRGVTNEQFF	TGTGCCAGCAGGAGAGGTGTAACGAATGAGCAGTTCTTC
TRBJ2-1	TRBV4-2	TRBD2	once	CASSPSLAGFSYNEQFF	TGTGCCAGCAGCCCGAGTTTAGCGGGGTTCTCCTACAATGAGCAGTTCTTC
TRBJ1-2	TRBV4-1	TRBD1	NA	CASSQEKGAPGYGYTF	TGCGCCAGCAGCCAAGAAAAGGGGGCGCCCGGCTATGGCTACACCTTC
TRBJ2-7	TRBV19	TRBD2	NA	CASRVRTSGHYEQYF	TGTGCCAGTAGAGTTCGGACTAGCGGCCACTACGAGCAGTACTTC
TRBJ1-1	TRBV7-8	NA	NA	CASSLDGQSNTEAFF	TGTGCCAGCAGCCTAGACGGGCAGTCGAACACTGAAGCTTTCTTT
TRBJ2-5	TRBV18	NA	NA	CATTGNGTQYF	TGTGCCACCACAGGGAATGGGACCCAGTACTTC
TRBJ2-5	TRBV5-6	TRBD1	NA	CASSLGDRYETQYF	TGTGCCAGCAGCTTGGGGGACAGGTATGAGACCCAGTACTTC